This TCR beta chain was identified in a study of human T cells and chemical hapten exposure. As to time point: pre-sensitization, week 0. Treatment in this sample: therapeutic diphenylcyclopropenone sensitization with weekly scalp DPC. TCRdb processed the RACE reads anew with MiXCR; each CDR3 protein has one entry. The sample has fewer than 200,000 distinct CDR3 sequences; 25% to 35% are singletons. This clonotype was counted at least ten times. The input for sequencing was whole blood, taken in connection with sensitization to the hapten diphenylcyclopropenone (DPC). The source of this sequence is a woman under 40 with alopecia areata. Some clones in this sample may be carry-over from other donors' samples.

The CDR3 DNA sequence: TGCAGTGCTCAGGGGGACAGGGGTTCGATCTATGGCTACACCTTC. Translated, it gives CSAQGDRGSIYGYTF. The V call is TRBV20-1, the J call TRBJ1-2; TRBD1 agrees at 10 bases. The CDR3 contains 15 residues. Germline CDR1 and CDR2: DFQATT and SNEGSKA (reference sequence). V was pared by 5 bases and J by 4 bases, with 10 bases of the junction left unmatched.